These 9 T cell receptor beta chains share one sample of origin, sequenced in a study of cytomegalovirus exposure and HLA in healthy donors. The PCR ran on 60 Vbeta and 13 Jbeta primers. TCRdb's table, derived via immunoSEQ multiplex PCR, lists solely in-frame clones and lacks some. The sample yields 80,000 to 130,000 clones, around 72% seen once. Sequencing input: PBMCs. The receptors here all came from a male donor in good health and CMV-seropositive.

This clone has more than one count but fewer than ten. The rearrangement uses TRBV9 and TRBJ1-4; 9 nucleotides match TRBD1. V shed 2 bases and J 7 bases; nucleotides not matched to a gene: 3. Germline V gives CDR1 SGDLS, CDR2 YYNGEE. The CDR3 has 14 amino acids. As DNA, the CDR3 is TGTGCCAGCAGCGTGGGACAGGGTGGTGAAAAACTGTTTTTT. Protein sequence: CASSVGQGGEKLFF.

Notes on this clone: The junction shows a germline mismatch at one end, possibly a read error. Other DNA sequences from this sample encode an identical CDR3 as well. The V and J genes are TRBV2 and TRBJ2-5; D unresolved. Germline V lookup: CDR1 SNHLY, CDR2 FYNNEI. The CDR3 sequence is 14 residues long. The CDR3 loop is CASSVGTIQETQYF. CDR3 coding DNA: TGTGCTAGCAGTGTGGGCACCATCCAAGAGACCCAGTACTTC.

The V and J genes are TRBV11-3 and TRBJ1-3; D gene uncertain. The V gene lost 1 base and the J gene lost 0 bases, with 13 bases spanning the gap. The germline gives CDR1 SGHNT, CDR2 YENEEA. CDR3 size: 17 residues. In DNA form, the CDR3 reads TGTGCCAGCAGCTTAGTCAGCGGGTCCTACTCTGGAAACACCATATATTTT. It encodes CASSLVSGSYSGNTIYF.

The table lists this clone with a few counts. The V and J genes are TRBV4-1 and TRBJ1-1, with unresolved D. V dropped 4 bases and J dropped 6 bases, with 15 bases sitting between them. Per the germline V gene, CDR1 is MGHRA and CDR2 is YSYEKL. The CDR3 runs 14 residues. In nucleotides, the CDR3 is TGCGCCAGCAGCCCAAACCTCAGCGGGGCTGAAGCTTTCTTT. Amino acid sequence: CASSPNLSGAEAFF.

The V and J genes are TRBV2 and TRBJ2-2, with 10 bases aligning to TRBD1. CDR3 length: 15 amino acids. Germline CDR1 is SNHLY and CDR2 is FYNNEI. J was trimmed by 5 bases and V by 6 bases; bases with no gene match: 6. The CDR3: CASRKGQGGTGELFF. The CDR3 DNA follows: TGTGCCAGCAGGAAAGGACAGGGGGGAACCGGGGAGCTGTTTTTT.

The chain recombines TRBV19 with TRBJ1-6, with a weak D call TRBD1 (6 bases). The V and J ends lost 6 bases and 8 bases respectively, with 11 bases between them. Germline-derived CDR1 and CDR2 are LNHDA and SQIVND (reference sequence). The CDR3 sequence is 13 residues long. In DNA, the CDR3 is TGTGCCAGTAGCCGCTCAGGGGATTCACCCCTCCACTTT. Its translation: CASSRSGDSPLHF.

The rearrangement joins TRBV6-5 to TRBJ1-5, with no clear D. The CDR3 runs to 12 residues. V lost 8 bases and J lost 15, with 20 bases in between. From germline, CDR1 is MNHEY and CDR2 SVGAGI. The CDR3 DNA is TGTGCCAGCTCCGTCCCCACCGGTCGGTGGCATTTT. This encodes CASSVPTGRWHF.

The chain employs TRBV2 and TRBJ2-1; TRBD1 aligns across 10 bases. The germline V gene encodes CDR1 SNHLY and CDR2 FYNNEI. J gave up 9 bases and V 6 bases, and 11 bases lay outside the gene matches. This CDR3 contains 15 residues. The CDR3 protein is CASRREGQGIGEQFF. The CDR3 nucleotides are TGTGCCAGCAGGAGGGAGGGACAGGGGATCGGTGAGCAGTTCTTC.

V gene TRBV7-2 combines with J gene TRBJ2-2; the D is unclear. Germline V CDR1 and CDR2: SGHTA, FQGNSA. Trimming removed 1 base at V and 0 bases at J, with 6 bases between. The CDR3 consists of 15 residues. CDR3 region: CASSLGHANTGELFF. CDR3 in DNA: TGTGCCAGCAGCTTAGGACACGCGAACACCGGGGAGCTGTTTTTT.